Listed below are T cell receptor beta chains from one sample, sequenced in a study of blood T cell repertoires in COVID-19. Here immunoSEQ multiplex PCR was the method, and the copy in TCRdb shows in-frame clones only, minus some. In the table there are about 170,000 clones, about 89% of which are singletons. The sample consisted of PBMCs or T cells enriched from blood (not recorded which). Receptors were obtained from a woman under 30 who had recovered from COVID-19. Both conserved end residues are part of each CDR3. D genes are given only for firm matches. A row's size may be missing; if present it is once, few, many or a size class.

size	D	J	V	DNA	CDR3
NA	NA	TRBJ1-2	TRBV28	TGTGCCTCCGGGAGGGAGGGTGGCTACACCTTC	CASGREGGYTF
NA	TRBD2	TRBJ2-1	TRBV15	TGTGCCACCAGCTCTGCGGGAGGGCCTTACGATAGCTACAATGAGCAGTTCTTC	CATSSAGGPYDSYNEQFF
once	TRBD2	TRBJ2-2	TRBV5-1	TGCGCCAGCAGCTCAGGCATACTAGCGGGAGTGTTTAACACCGGGGAGCTGTTTTTT	CASSSGILAGVFNTGELFF
NA	TRBD2	TRBJ2-5	TRBV11-3	TGTGCCAGCAGCCCTGGACTAGCGGGAGCGGGGGAGACCCAGTACTTC	CASSPGLAGAGETQYF
NA	TRBD1	TRBJ2-2	TRBV9	TGTGCCAGCAGCGTAGGGCAGGGGGCGATCGGGGAGCTGTTTTTT	CASSVGQGAIGELFF
NA	NA	TRBJ2-7	TRBV4-2	TGTGCCAGCAGCCAAGATTTTCCGGGTAGCTCCTACGAGCAGTACTTC	CASSQDFPGSSYEQYF
NA	NA	TRBJ1-1	TRBV20-1	TGCAGTGCTAGAGAGAGGAGTGAGGCTTTCTTT	CSARERSEAFF
NA	NA	TRBJ2-2	TRBV10-3	TGTGCCATCCACCGGGGGTCCGGGACGGCGAACACCGGGGAGCTGTTTTTT	CAIHRGSGTANTGELFF
NA	TRBD2	TRBJ2-5	TRBV19	TGTGCCAGTAGTATGGGGGGACTAGCGCCGACGACCCAGTACTTC	CASSMGGLAPTTQYF
NA	TRBD1	TRBJ1-6	TRBV5-1	TGCGCCAGCAGCCTCGCGACAGGGTCGGAAAATTCACCCCTCCACTTT	CASSLATGSENSPLHF
NA	TRBD1	TRBJ2-1	TRBV11-2	TGTGCCAGCAGCTCCCGACAGGGGATACCCTACAATGAGCAGTTCTTC	CASSSRQGIPYNEQFF
NA	TRBD1	TRBJ1-3	TRBV11-2	TGTGCCAGCAGCCTGGACAGGGTTGGATTTGGAAACACCATATATTTT	CASSLDRVGFGNTIYF
few	TRBD2	TRBJ2-7	TRBV9	TGTGCCAGCAGCGTTAGCGGGAGAGCCTACGAGCAGTACTTC	CASSVSGRAYEQYF
NA	TRBD1	TRBJ2-3	TRBV27	TGTGCCAGCAGCCCTAAGGGCGGGACAGGGGGCCACAGAGATACGCAGTATTTT	CASSPKGGTGGHRDTQYF
NA	TRBD1	TRBJ2-7	TRBV5-4	TGTGCCAGCAGCTTACGGGACAGGAGCTCCTACGAGCAGTACTTC	CASSLRDRSSYEQYF
NA	TRBD1	TRBJ1-3	TRBV30	TGTGCCTGGCAAACAGGGGGCGGTGGAAACACCATATATTTT	CAWQTGGGGNTIYF
NA	NA	TRBJ1-1	TRBV15	TGTGCCACCAGCAGAGTTTCGGGGAACACTGAAGCTTTCTTT	CATSRVSGNTEAFF
NA	NA	TRBJ1-5	TRBV7-9	TGTGCCAGCAGCCAAGCGGGACCCAATCAGCCCCAGCATTTT	CASSQAGPNQPQHF
few	TRBD1	TRBJ1-1	TRBV11-2	TGTGCCAGCGCTACCGGTCAGGGGGCCCGCCGGGCTTTCTTT	CASATGQGARRAFF
NA	NA	TRBJ2-7	TRBV6-6	TGTGCCAGCAGTTCCACAGGACGGAGCTCCTACGAGCAGTACTTC	CASSSTGRSSYEQYF
NA	NA	TRBJ1-1	TRBV6-4	TGTGCCAGCAGTGAGTCAGCAGGGGCCTCCTTAGGAGCTTTCTTT	CASSESAGASLGAFF
NA	NA	TRBJ2-7	TRBV27	TGTGCCAGCAAGAGAAACGCTGCCCCCCACGAGCAGTACTTC	CASKRNAAPHEQYF